These T cell receptor beta chains were read from a single sample in a study of blood T cell repertoires in COVID-19. Sequenced by immunoSEQ multiplex PCR; TCRdb stores in-frame clones only, minus some. The sample contains some 60,000 clones, around 81% of which appear only once. What was sequenced was peripheral blood. The source of these receptors is a woman at least 80 years old with active or convalescent COVID-19. Both conserved end residues are part of each CDR3. Each record gives: J gene, V gene, CDR3 length, CDR3 protein.

TRBJ1-6 TRBV6-4 14 CASSVGRPNSPLHF
TRBJ2-7 TRBV19 13 CASSQQGAYEQYF
TRBJ1-5 TRBV14 14 CASSQSGNNQPQHF
TRBJ2-1 TRBV7-8 15 CASSLAGRSNNEQFF
TRBJ1-1 TRBV12-3/TRBV12-4 12 CASSPTRWEAFF
TRBJ1-1 TRBV28 13 CASYTGLRTEAFF
TRBJ1-4 TRBV28 13 CAGTSGGEEKLFF
TRBJ2-7 TRBV11-2 14 CASSVGTGGYEQYF
TRBJ1-2 TRBV12-3/TRBV12-4 13 CASISGGSYGYTF
TRBJ2-1 TRBV11-3 15 CASSLGDSSYNEQFF
TRBJ2-5 TRBV7-9 14 CASRRQGERETQYF
TRBJ2-7 TRBV5-1 15 CASSFTAGDLYEQYF
TRBJ2-1 TRBV6-2/TRBV6-3 17 CASSLSGGAAMSRGQFF
TRBJ2-6 TRBV5-1 16 CATYPGGSSGANVLTF
TRBJ1-5 TRBV28 13 CASSSGGNQPQHF
TRBJ1-1 TRBV10-1 13 CASSLDRLGEAFF
TRBJ1-1 TRBV12-5 15 CASGLDRSGKTEAFF
TRBJ2-6 TRBV27 17 CASSSPGLVSGANVLTF
TRBJ2-5 TRBV7-9 16 CASSPFAGTVQETQYF
TRBJ2-5 TRBV6-2/TRBV6-3 16 CASSYSTGPTQETQYF
TRBJ2-5 TRBV28 18 CASSLYSPGGHSEETQYF
TRBJ2-2 TRBV19 18 CASSVRRSDRTNTGELFF
TRBJ1-3 TRBV7-2 14 CASSQQGSGNTIYF
TRBJ2-3 TRBV19 14 CASSIDWTGNTQYF
TRBJ2-7 TRBV6-2/TRBV6-3 15 CASSYHETSGYEQYF
TRBJ1-1 TRBV19 13 CASRNRGGTEAFF
TRBJ1-1 TRBV6-5 14 CASIPWRGYTEAFF
TRBJ2-7 TRBV6-5 13 CASKQGQDYEQYF
TRBJ1-1 TRBV18 14 CASSAGQGNTEAFF
TRBJ2-2 TRBV11-2 16 CASTILGGSGTGELFF
TRBJ1-5 TRBV5-1 14 CASRPGTGWEPQHF
TRBJ2-3 TRBV19 14 CASSSVSGTDTQYF
TRBJ2-1 TRBV7-5 14 CARSLILFIEAQFF
TRBJ2-5 TRBV6-2/TRBV6-3 14 CASSSGQAGETQYF
TRBJ2-7 TRBV2 16 CASSERRLAGSGEQYF
TRBJ2-5 TRBV12-3/TRBV12-4 13 CARGGGRGETQYF
TRBJ2-2 TRBV5-1 15 CASSLGGADTGELFF
TRBJ1-5 TRBV28 13 CASRRNSNQPQHF
TRBJ1-2 TRBV10-3 16 CAIGAQGIVGLGGYTF
TRBJ1-4 TRBV7-2 15 CASSRGGITNEKLFF
TRBJ1-6 TRBV5-1 15 CASSLITGEASPLHF
TRBJ1-2 TRBV10-1 13 CASSSVLGYGYTF
TRBJ2-5 TRBV5-1 15 CASSLGAGGLETQYF
TRBJ2-3 TRBV29-1 14 CSVDLVKNTDTQYF
TRBJ2-7 TRBV9 15 CASSVGGDTTYEQYF
TRBJ2-7 TRBV9 14 CASSVGRNSYEQYF
TRBJ1-1 TRBV6-5 12 CASRVVNTEAFF
TRBJ1-6 TRBV5-1 15 CASRRTGEGGSPLHF
TRBJ1-5 TRBV28 14 CASSTRQGDQPQHF
TRBJ2-1 TRBV2 19 CASRDLAGATLSSYNEQFF
TRBJ2-3 TRBV4-2 17 CASSQDLSSGSGVTQYF
TRBJ2-2 TRBV4-2 17 CASSQGLAGGLTGELFF
TRBJ1-1 TRBV27 13 CASRRGGNTEAFF
TRBJ1-4 TRBV7-9 15 CASTDRTGTNEKLFF
TRBJ2-2 TRBV28 15 CASSLRWRSPGELFF
TRBJ1-5 TRBV10-2 16 CASSESIQTSNQPQHF
TRBJ1-5 TRBV12-2 16 CASRTAQRGNNQPQHF
TRBJ2-7 TRBV27 13 CASSYQGTYEQYF
TRBJ2-7 TRBV7-2 15 CASSLGGQGAYEQYF
TRBJ2-2 TRBV18 15 CASSHRQGYAGELFF